This is a list of T cell receptor beta chains from one sample in a study of CD8+ T cells in alopecia areata. Measured with immunoSEQ multiplex PCR; TCRdb has only the in-frame clones, and not every one. The table lists 150,000 to 200,000 clones, 65% to 75% of them singletons. The input for sequencing was CD8+ T cells sorted from blood, taken at week 0. Receptor source: a human donor with alopecia areata. The CDR3 runs from the conserved cysteine through the conserved F or W. D genes are given only for firm matches. Clone size is not always given. Where it is, it says once, few, many or a class for expanded clones.

>NA|TRBJ2-6|TRBV7-9|once
CASSLASVSGANVLTF
TGTGCCAGCAGCTTAGCTAGCGTCTCTGGGGCCAACGTCCTGACTTTC
>TRBD2|TRBJ2-3|TRBV29-1|NA
CSVRTSGGSLDTQYF
TGCAGCGTTCGGACTAGCGGGGGCTCCTTAGATACGCAGTATTTT
>NA|TRBJ2-1|TRBV7-9|NA
CASSTSGRDEQFF
TGTGCCAGCAGCACATCCGGGCGAGATGAGCAGTTCTTC
>NA|TRBJ2-7|TRBV7-9|NA
CASSSSTGRFYEQYF
TGTGCCAGCAGCTCCTCAACGGGGAGGTTCTACGAGCAGTACTTC
>TRBD1|TRBJ2-3|TRBV11-2|NA
CASSLEWGPGQGTDTQYF
TGTGCCAGCAGCTTAGAGTGGGGACCCGGACAGGGCACAGATACGCAGTATTTT
>TRBD1|TRBJ1-5|TRBV7-8|NA
CASSLGGQGRAPQHF
TGTGCCAGCAGCTTAGGGGGACAGGGTAGGGCGCCCCAGCATTTT
>NA|TRBJ2-1|TRBV29-1|few
CSVEDVRGQPSEQFF
TGCAGCGTTGAAGATGTGCGGGGGCAACCCAGTGAGCAGTTCTTC
>NA|TRBJ2-5|TRBV29-1|NA
CSVADSPWETQYF
TGCAGCGTCGCTGACAGTCCGTGGGAGACCCAGTACTTC
>NA|TRBJ2-2|TRBV2|NA
CASSEGRNTGELFF
TGTGCCAGCAGTGAAGGTAGAAACACCGGGGAGCTGTTTTTT
>NA|TRBJ2-7|TRBV27|few
CASSIQGDEQYF
TGTGCCAGCAGCATACAGGGAGACGAGCAGTACTTC
>NA|TRBJ2-1|TRBV9|NA
CASSGGEQFF
TGTGCCAGCAGCGGAGGTGAGCAGTTCTTC
>NA|TRBJ2-7|TRBV29-1|few
CSVVGVPLSYEQYF
TGCAGCGTTGTTGGGGTTCCCCTCTCCTACGAGCAGTACTTC
>NA|TRBJ2-3|TRBV27|NA
CASNSPPDTQYF
TGTGCCAGCAACTCCCCCCCAGATACGCAGTATTTT
>NA|TRBJ2-3|TRBV5-1|NA
CASSLGLKDTQYF
TGCGCCAGCAGCTTGGGACTCAAGGATACGCAGTATTTT
>TRBD1|TRBJ2-7|TRBV13|NA
CASSFRDRGNEQYF
TGTGCCAGCAGCTTCCGGGACAGGGGCAACGAGCAGTACTTC
>NA|TRBJ2-7|TRBV9|few
CASSVGGGEQYF
TGTGCCAGCAGCGTAGGTGGGGGCGAGCAGTACTTC
>NA|TRBJ2-3|TRBV6-6|NA
CASSNGDTDTQYF
TGTGCCAGCAGTAATGGGGACACAGATACGCAGTATTTT
>TRBD1|TRBJ2-7|TRBV7-9|NA
CASSSRDRSPQYEQYF
TGTGCCAGCAGCTCCCGGGACAGGAGTCCCCAATACGAGCAGTACTTC
>NA|TRBJ2-7|TRBV7-9|few
CASSAAPSQPGKTYEQYF
TGTGCCAGCAGCGCAGCCCCTAGCCAGCCAGGGAAAACCTACGAGCAGTACTTC
>NA|TRBJ1-2|TRBV7-9|NA
CASSATGREVGGYTF
TGTGCCAGCAGCGCAACGGGACGGGAGGTGGGTGGCTACACCTTC
>NA|TRBJ1-2|TRBV6-1|once
CASSNREANYGYTF
TGTGCCAGCAGCAACAGGGAAGCTAACTATGGCTACACCTTC
>NA|TRBJ2-7|TRBV29-1|NA
CSVESPPYSEKPYEQYF
TGCAGCGTTGAATCCCCCCCGTACAGCGAGAAGCCCTACGAGCAGTACTTC
>NA|TRBJ2-1|TRBV29-1|NA
CSVEPPGAGLWYNEQFF
TGCAGCGTTGAACCACCCGGAGCCGGGCTTTGGTACAATGAGCAGTTCTTC
>NA|TRBJ1-1|TRBV30|NA
CAWSVTRRIIGTEAFF
TGTGCCTGGAGTGTAACTCGACGGATCATAGGCACTGAAGCTTTCTTT
>NA|TRBJ2-1|TRBV5-4|once
CASSLEPFRSYNEQFF
TGTGCCAGCAGCTTGGAACCCTTCCGCTCCTACAATGAGCAGTTCTTC
>NA|TRBJ1-1|TRBV6-5|NA
CASSLRGQNTEAFF
TGTGCCAGCAGCCTCCGGGGGCAGAACACTGAAGCTTTCTTT
>NA|TRBJ2-5|TRBV2|few
CASSSGTRETQYF
TGTGCCAGCAGCTCGGGGACCAGGGAGACCCAGTACTTC
>NA|TRBJ2-2|TRBV7-2|NA
CASSLALREQGGELFF
TGTGCCAGCAGCTTAGCGCTGCGAGAACAGGGCGGGGAGCTGTTTTTT